The following is a T cell receptor (beta chain) sequence with its context. Deletions cut 3 bases from V and 2 bases from J, with 21 bases between. The CDR3 is made up of 17 amino acids. Germline values: CDR1 SGHRS, CDR2 YFSETQ. The entry originates in a study of blood T cell repertoires in COVID-19. The wider study: Sample material is recorded as cDNA or gDNA derived from T cells, B-cell-depleted T cells, or PBMCs.

Participants spanned ages about 18 to 95 years and resided in 20 to 30 US areas. Recovered participants had two consecutive negative NP/OP PCR tests, healthcare professional clearance, or symptom resolution. Assay: immunoSEQ multiplex PCR; the TCRdb copy retains only in-frame clones and omits some. This sample yields 400,000 or so clones, of which more than 80% are seen a single time; around 1.1% belongs to the top ten. This TCR was sampled from a man aged 25 to 40 who had recovered from COVID-19. The sample was PBMCs or T cells enriched from blood (not recorded which). The chain links TRBV5-1 to TRBJ2-7, with unresolved D. Written as DNA, the CDR3 is TGCGCCAGCAGCTCTCTTTACGGTGGAGCTGCGGCCTACGAGCAGTACTTC. Translated, it gives CASSSLYGGAAAYEQYF.